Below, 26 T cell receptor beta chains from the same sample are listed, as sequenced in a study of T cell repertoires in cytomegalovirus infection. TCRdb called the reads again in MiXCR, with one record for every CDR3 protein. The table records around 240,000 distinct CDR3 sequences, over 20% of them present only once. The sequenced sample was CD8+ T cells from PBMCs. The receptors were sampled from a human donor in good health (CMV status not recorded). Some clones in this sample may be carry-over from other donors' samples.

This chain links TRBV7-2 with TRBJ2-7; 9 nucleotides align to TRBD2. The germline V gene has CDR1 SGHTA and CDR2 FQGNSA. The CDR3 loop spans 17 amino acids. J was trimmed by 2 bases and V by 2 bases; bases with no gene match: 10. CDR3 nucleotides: TGTGCCAGCAGCTTATTTGCGGGGGGGCCGATCCCCTACGAGCAGTACTTC. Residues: CASSLFAGGPIPYEQYF.

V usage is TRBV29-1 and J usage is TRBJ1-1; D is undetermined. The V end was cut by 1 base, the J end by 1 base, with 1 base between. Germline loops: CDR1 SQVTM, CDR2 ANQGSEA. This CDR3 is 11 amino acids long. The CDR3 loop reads CSVEANTEAFF. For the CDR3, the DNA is TGCAGCGTTGAAGCGAACACTGAAGCTTTCTTT.

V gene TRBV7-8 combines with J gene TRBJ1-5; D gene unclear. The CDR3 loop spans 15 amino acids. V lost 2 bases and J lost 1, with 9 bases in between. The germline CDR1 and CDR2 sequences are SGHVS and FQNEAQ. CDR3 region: CASSLFFGSNQPQHF. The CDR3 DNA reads TGTGCCAGCAGCTTATTCTTTGGGAGCAATCAGCCCCAGCATTTT.

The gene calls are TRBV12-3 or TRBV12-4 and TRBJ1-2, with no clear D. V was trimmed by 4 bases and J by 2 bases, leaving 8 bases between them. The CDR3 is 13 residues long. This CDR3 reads CASSYTVNYGYTF. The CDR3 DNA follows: TGTGCCAGCAGTTATACAGTGAACTATGGCTACACCTTC.

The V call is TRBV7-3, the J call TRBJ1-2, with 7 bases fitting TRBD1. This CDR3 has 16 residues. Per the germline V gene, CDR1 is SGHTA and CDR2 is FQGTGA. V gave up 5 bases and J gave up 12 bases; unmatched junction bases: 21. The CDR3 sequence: CASSHPVEGAATLNTF. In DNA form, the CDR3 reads TGTGCCAGCAGCCACCCGGTCGAGGGGGCAGCGACGTTGAACACCTTC.

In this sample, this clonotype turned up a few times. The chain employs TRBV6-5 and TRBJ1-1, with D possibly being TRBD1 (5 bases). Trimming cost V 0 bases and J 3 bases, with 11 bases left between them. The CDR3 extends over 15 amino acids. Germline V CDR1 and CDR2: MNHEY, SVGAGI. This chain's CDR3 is CASSYSLGDDTEAFF. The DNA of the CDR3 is TGTGCCAGCAGTTACTCGTTGGGGGATGACACTGAAGCTTTCTTT.

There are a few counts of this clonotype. The CDR3 loop reads CSVDTGGRATGELFF. The CDR3 region has the DNA TGCAGCGTTGACACAGGGGGCCGGGCCACCGGGGAGCTGTTTTTT. This chain connects TRBV29-1 to TRBJ2-2, with 9 bases lining up with TRBD1. This CDR3 spans 15 amino acids. Germline assignment: CDR1 SQVTM and CDR2 ANQGSEA. The J segment lost 4 bases and the V segment lost 3 bases, leaving 6 bases of the junction unmatched.

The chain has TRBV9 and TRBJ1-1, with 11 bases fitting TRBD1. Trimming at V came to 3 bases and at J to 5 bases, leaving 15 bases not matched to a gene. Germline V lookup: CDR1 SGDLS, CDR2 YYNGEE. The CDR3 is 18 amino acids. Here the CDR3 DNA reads TGTGCCAGCAGCGGGCCCTCACCCGGGACAGGGGGTCGGACTGAAGCTTTCTTT. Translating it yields CASSGPSPGTGGRTEAFF.

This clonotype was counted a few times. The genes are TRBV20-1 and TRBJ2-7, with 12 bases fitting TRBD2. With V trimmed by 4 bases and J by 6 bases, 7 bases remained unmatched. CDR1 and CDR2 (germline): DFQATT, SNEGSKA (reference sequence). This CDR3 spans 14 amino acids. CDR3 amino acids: CSAKLAGGHLEQYF. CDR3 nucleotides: TGCAGTGCTAAGCTAGCGGGGGGGCATCTCGAGCAGTACTTC.

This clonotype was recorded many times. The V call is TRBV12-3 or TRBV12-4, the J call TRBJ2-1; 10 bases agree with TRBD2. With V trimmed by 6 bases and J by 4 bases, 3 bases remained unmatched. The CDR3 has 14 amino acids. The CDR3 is CASSTSGVYNEQFF. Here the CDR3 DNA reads TGTGCCAGCAGCACTAGCGGGGTTTACAATGAGCAGTTCTTC.

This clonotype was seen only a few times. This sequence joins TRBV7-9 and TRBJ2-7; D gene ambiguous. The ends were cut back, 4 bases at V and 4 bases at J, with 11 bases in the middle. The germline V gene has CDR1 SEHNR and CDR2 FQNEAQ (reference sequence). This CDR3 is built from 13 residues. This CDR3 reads CASSSGIPYEQYF. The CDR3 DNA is TGTGCCAGCAGCTCGGGCATTCCATACGAGCAGTACTTC.

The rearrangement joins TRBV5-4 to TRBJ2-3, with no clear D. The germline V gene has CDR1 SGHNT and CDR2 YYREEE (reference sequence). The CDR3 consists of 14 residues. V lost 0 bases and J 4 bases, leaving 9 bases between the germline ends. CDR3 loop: CASSLAGWADTQYF. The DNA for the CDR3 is TGTGCCAGCAGCTTGGCGGGCTGGGCAGATACGCAGTATTTT.

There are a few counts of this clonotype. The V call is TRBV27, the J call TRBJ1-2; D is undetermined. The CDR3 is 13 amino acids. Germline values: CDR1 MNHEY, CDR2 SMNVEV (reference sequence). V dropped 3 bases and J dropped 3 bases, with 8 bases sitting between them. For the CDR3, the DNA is TGTGCCAGCAGTTTTTCCGTCGACTATGGCTACACCTTC. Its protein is CASSFSVDYGYTF.

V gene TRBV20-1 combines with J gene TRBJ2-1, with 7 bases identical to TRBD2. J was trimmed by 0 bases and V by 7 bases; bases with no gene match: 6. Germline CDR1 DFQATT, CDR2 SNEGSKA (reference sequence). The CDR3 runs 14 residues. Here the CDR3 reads CSVFGTNSYNEQFF. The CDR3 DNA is TGCAGTGTCTTCGGGACTAACTCCTACAATGAGCAGTTCTTC.

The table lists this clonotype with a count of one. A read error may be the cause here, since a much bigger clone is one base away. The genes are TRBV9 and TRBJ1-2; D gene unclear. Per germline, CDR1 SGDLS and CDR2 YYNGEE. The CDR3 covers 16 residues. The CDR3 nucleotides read TGTGCCCGCAGCGTAGAGTCCCTACCGGGGTTCTATGGCTACACCTTC. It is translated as CARSVESLPGFYGYTF.

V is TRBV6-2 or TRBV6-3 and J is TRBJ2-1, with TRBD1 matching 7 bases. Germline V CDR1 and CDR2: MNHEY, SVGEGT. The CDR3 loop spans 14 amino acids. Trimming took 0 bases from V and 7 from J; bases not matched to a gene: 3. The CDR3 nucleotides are TGTGCCAGCAGTTACTCGACAGGGTGGAATGAGCAGTTCTTC. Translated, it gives CASSYSTGWNEQFF.

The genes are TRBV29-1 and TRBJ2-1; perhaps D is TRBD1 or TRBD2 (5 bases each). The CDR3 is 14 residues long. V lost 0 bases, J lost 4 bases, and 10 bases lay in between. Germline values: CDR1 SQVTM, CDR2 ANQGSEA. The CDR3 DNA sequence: TGCAGCGTTGAAGAAGGGGACGGGTACAATGAGCAGTTCTTC. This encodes CSVEEGDGYNEQFF.

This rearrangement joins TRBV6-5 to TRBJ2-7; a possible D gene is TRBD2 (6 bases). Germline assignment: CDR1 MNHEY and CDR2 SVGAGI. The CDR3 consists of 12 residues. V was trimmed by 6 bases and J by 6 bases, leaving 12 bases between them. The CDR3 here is CASRGTLGEQYF. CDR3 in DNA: TGTGCCAGCAGAGGGACTCTAGGCGAGCAGTACTTC.

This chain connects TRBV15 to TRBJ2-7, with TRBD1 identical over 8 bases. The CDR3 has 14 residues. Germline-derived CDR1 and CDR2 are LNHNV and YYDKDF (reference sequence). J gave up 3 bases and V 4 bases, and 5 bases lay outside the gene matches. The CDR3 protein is CATSTGDRYYEQYF. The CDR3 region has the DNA TGTGCCACCAGCACAGGGGACAGGTACTACGAGCAGTACTTC.

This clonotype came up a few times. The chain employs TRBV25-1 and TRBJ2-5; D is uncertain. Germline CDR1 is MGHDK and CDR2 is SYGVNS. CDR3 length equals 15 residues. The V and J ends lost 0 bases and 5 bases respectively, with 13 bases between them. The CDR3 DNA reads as TGTGCCAGCAGTGAATATCAAGGAGTCGGGGAGACCCAGTACTTC. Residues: CASSEYQGVGETQYF. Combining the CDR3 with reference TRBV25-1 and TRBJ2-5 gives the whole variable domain EADIYQTPRYLVIGTGKKITLECSQTMGHDKMYWYQQDPGMELHLIHYSYGVNSTEKGDLSSESTVSRIRTEHFPLTLESARPSHTSQYLCASSEYQGVGETQYFGPGTRLLVL.

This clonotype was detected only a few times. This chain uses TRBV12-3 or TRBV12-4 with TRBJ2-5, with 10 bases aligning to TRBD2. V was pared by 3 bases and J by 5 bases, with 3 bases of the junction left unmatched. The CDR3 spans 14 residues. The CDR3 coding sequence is TGTGCCAGCAGTTTGCTAGCGGGGGTGGAGACCCAGTACTTC. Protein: CASSLLAGVETQYF.

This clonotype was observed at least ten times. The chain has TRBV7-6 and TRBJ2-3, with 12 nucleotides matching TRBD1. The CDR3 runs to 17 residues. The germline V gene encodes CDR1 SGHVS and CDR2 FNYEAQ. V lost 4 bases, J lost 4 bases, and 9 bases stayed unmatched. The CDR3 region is CASSSRGTGGLPDTQYF. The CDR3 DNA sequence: TGTGCCAGCAGCTCCAGGGGGACAGGGGGCCTCCCAGATACGCAGTATTTT.

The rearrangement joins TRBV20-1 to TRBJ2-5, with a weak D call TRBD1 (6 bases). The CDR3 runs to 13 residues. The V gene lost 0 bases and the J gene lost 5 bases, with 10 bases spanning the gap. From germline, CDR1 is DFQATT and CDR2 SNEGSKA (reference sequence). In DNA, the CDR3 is TGCAGTGCTAGAGAACAGGGTGAGGAGACCCAGTACTTC. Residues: CSAREQGEETQYF.

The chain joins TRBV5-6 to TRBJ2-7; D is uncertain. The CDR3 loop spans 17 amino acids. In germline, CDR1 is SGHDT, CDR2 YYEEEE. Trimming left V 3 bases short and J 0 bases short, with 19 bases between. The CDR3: CASSSEPFGRSSYEQYF. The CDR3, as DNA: TGTGCCAGCAGCTCAGAACCTTTTGGCAGGAGCTCCTACGAGCAGTACTTC.

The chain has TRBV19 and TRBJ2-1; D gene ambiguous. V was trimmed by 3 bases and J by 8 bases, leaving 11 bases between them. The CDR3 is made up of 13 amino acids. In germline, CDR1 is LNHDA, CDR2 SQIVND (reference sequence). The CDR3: CASSITTVHEQFF. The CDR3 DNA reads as TGTGCCAGTAGTATTACAACGGTGCATGAGCAGTTCTTC.

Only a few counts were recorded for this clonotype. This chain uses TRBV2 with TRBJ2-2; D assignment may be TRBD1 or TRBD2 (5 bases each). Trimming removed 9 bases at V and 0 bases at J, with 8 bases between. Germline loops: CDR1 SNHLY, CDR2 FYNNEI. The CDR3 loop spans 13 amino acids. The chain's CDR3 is CARGRSNTGELFF. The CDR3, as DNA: TGTGCCAGGGGACGGTCGAACACCGGGGAGCTGTTTTTT.